These T cell receptor beta chains were read from a single sample in a study of T cells in Graves' hyperthyroidism and ophthalmopathy. A single record per CDR3 protein comes from TCRdb applying MiXCR to the multiplex PCR reads. The sample contains hundreds of thousands of distinct CDR3 sequences, around 19% of which appear only once. Sequenced sample: blood. Receptors originate from a woman aged 45-65 years with Graves' hyperthyroidism that later progressed to Graves' ophthalmopathy. Both conserved end residues are part of each CDR3. The order of the fields is CDR3 protein, CDR3 DNA, V gene, J gene, clone size, CDR3 length, D gene. The D gene is left open where the match is weak. Part of the rows lack a size; the others show once, few, many or a class for expanded clones.

CDR3 protein: CASRKPGTLPGYTF
CDR3 DNA: TGTGCCAGCAGGAAACCCGGGACGCTACCTGGCTACACCTTC
V gene: TRBV9
J gene: TRBJ1-2
clone size: .
CDR3 length: 14
D gene: .

CDR3 protein: CASSQDWVGGKETQYF
CDR3 DNA: TGTGCCAGCAGCCAAGATTGGGTTGGAGGAAAAGAGACCCAGTACTTC
V gene: TRBV14
J gene: TRBJ2-5
clone size: .
CDR3 length: 16
D gene: .

CDR3 protein: CASSPQGSRNTIYF
CDR3 DNA: TGTGCCAGCAGTCCGCAGGGTTCACGAAACACCATATATTTT
V gene: TRBV27
J gene: TRBJ1-3
clone size: few
CDR3 length: 14
D gene: .

CDR3 protein: CASSLPSGGHGYTF
CDR3 DNA: TGTGCCAGCAGCCTACCTTCAGGGGGCCATGGCTACACCTTC
V gene: TRBV5-4
J gene: TRBJ1-2
clone size: many
CDR3 length: 14
D gene: TRBD1

CDR3 protein: CASSWDPGGQPQHF
CDR3 DNA: TGTGCCAGCAGTTGGGACCCGGGGGGTCAGCCCCAGCATTTT
V gene: TRBV12-3/TRBV12-4
J gene: TRBJ1-5
clone size: many
CDR3 length: 14
D gene: .

CDR3 protein: CSAGDAGGKETQYF
CDR3 DNA: TGCAGTGCTGGGGACGCGGGGGGGAAAGAGACCCAGTACTTC
V gene: TRBV20-1
J gene: TRBJ2-5
clone size: many
CDR3 length: 14
D gene: TRBD2

CDR3 protein: CASSPGQGAEGYTF
CDR3 DNA: TGTGCCAGCAGCCCGGGACAGGGGGCGGAGGGCTACACCTTC
V gene: TRBV6-4
J gene: TRBJ1-2
clone size: many
CDR3 length: 14
D gene: TRBD1

CDR3 protein: CASSRDRARQPQHF
CDR3 DNA: TGTGCCAGCAGTCGGGACAGGGCTAGACAGCCCCAGCATTTT
V gene: TRBV6-1
J gene: TRBJ1-5
clone size: many
CDR3 length: 14
D gene: TRBD1

CDR3 protein: CASSEWGAHGYTF
CDR3 DNA: TGTGCCAGCAGTGAGTGGGGGGCGCATGGCTACACCTTC
V gene: TRBV25-1
J gene: TRBJ1-2
clone size: .
CDR3 length: 13
D gene: .

CDR3 protein: CASSLSQSRTQYF
CDR3 DNA: TGTGCCAGCAGCTTAAGTCAGAGTAGGACCCAGTACTTC
V gene: TRBV7-3
J gene: TRBJ2-5
clone size: many
CDR3 length: 13
D gene: .

CDR3 protein: CSVIRGPSYNEQFF
CDR3 DNA: TGCAGCGTTATCCGGGGGCCCTCCTACAATGAGCAGTTCTTC
V gene: TRBV29-1
J gene: TRBJ2-1
clone size: .
CDR3 length: 14
D gene: .

CDR3 protein: CASSGGSPLYNEQFF
CDR3 DNA: TGTGCCAGCAGCGGGGGGTCCCCTCTCTACAATGAGCAGTTCTTC
V gene: TRBV2
J gene: TRBJ2-1
clone size: .
CDR3 length: 15
D gene: TRBD2

CDR3 protein: CSASPVGSDSRDTDTQYF
CDR3 DNA: TGCAGTGCTAGTCCAGTCGGGTCAGACTCACGAGACACAGATACGCAGTATTTT
V gene: TRBV20-1
J gene: TRBJ2-3
clone size: few
CDR3 length: 18
D gene: .

CDR3 protein: CASSPYPTGGRGQPQHF
CDR3 DNA: TGTGCCAGCAGTCCCTATCCTACAGGGGGAAGAGGGCAGCCCCAGCATTTT
V gene: TRBV27
J gene: TRBJ1-5
clone size: few
CDR3 length: 17
D gene: TRBD1

CDR3 protein: CASSYRQGIANTEAFF
CDR3 DNA: TGTGCCAGCAGTTACCGCCAGGGGATCGCGAACACTGAAGCTTTCTTT
V gene: TRBV6-2/TRBV6-3
J gene: TRBJ1-1
clone size: many
CDR3 length: 16
D gene: .

CDR3 protein: CASSEGHMNTEAFF
CDR3 DNA: TGTGCCAGCAGTGAAGGACATATGAACACTGAAGCTTTCTTT
V gene: TRBV6-1
J gene: TRBJ1-1
clone size: few
CDR3 length: 14
D gene: .

CDR3 protein: CSASAQSTSQETQYF
CDR3 DNA: TGCAGTGCTAGTGCCCAAAGCACAAGCCAAGAGACCCAGTACTTC
V gene: TRBV20-1
J gene: TRBJ2-5
clone size: .
CDR3 length: 15
D gene: .

CDR3 protein: CASSYSRGAGGETQYF
CDR3 DNA: TGTGCCAGCAGTTACAGCCGAGGAGCGGGGGGAGAGACCCAGTACTTC
V gene: TRBV6-2/TRBV6-3
J gene: TRBJ2-5
clone size: many
CDR3 length: 16
D gene: TRBD2

CDR3 protein: CASSLGTVRTNYGYTF
CDR3 DNA: TGTGCCAGCAGCTTGGGGACAGTGAGGACTAACTATGGCTACACCTTC
V gene: TRBV5-8
J gene: TRBJ1-2
clone size: .
CDR3 length: 16
D gene: .

CDR3 protein: CASRTVGEGNQPQHF
CDR3 DNA: TGTGCCAGCAGAACCGTGGGGGAGGGCAATCAGCCCCAGCATTTT
V gene: TRBV6-1
J gene: TRBJ1-5
clone size: few
CDR3 length: 15
D gene: .